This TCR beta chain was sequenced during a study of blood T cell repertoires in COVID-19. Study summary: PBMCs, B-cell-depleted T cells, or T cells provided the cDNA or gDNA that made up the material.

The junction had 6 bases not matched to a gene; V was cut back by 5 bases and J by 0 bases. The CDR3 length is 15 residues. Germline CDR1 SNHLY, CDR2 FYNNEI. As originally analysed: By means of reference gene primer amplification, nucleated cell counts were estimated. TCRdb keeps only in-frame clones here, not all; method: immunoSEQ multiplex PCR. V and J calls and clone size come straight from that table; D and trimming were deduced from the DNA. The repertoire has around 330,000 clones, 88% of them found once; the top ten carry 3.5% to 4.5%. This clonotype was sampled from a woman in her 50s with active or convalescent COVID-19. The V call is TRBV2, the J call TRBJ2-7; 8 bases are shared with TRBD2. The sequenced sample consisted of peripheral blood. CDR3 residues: CASSLTGGASYEQYF. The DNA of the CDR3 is TGTGCCAGCAGTTTAACGGGAGGGGCCTCCTACGAGCAGTACTTC. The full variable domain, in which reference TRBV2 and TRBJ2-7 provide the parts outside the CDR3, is EPEVTQTPSHQVTQMGQEVILRCVPISNHLYFYWYRQILGQKVEFLVSFYNNEISEKSEIFDDQFSVERPDGSNFTLKIRSTKLEDSAMYFCASSLTGGASYEQYFGPGTRLTVT.